One and the same sample provided the 8 T cell receptor beta chains below, sequenced in a study of shared clonotypes between healthy human individuals (dated by TCRdb to about 2020). Libraries came from the immunoSEQ multiplex PCR assay. TCRdb provides this immuneACCESS table in a form limited to in-frame rearrangements. Some clones are lacking; in checked studies, under half of them reflect an unresolved V gene, and why the rest are absent is not known. For this sample the table gives some 2.3 million clones, of which about 92% were detected only once. The top ten clones comprise 0.39% of the sample. The specimen sequenced was naive CD4+ T cells from PBMCs. The intended sense of this specimen's cell subset or site label: CD45RA+ positively selected. The receptors originated from a young man in good health. Some clones in this sample may be carry-over from other donors' samples.

The chain is built from TRBV5-6 and TRBJ2-5; D may be TRBD1 (5 bases). The CDR3 totals 18 residues. V gave up 5 bases and J gave up 3 bases, with 26 bases separating them. Germline assignment: CDR1 SGHDT and CDR2 YYEEEE. The CDR3 nucleotides read TGTGCCAGCAGACCCCCAGGGAAGCCGACCGAACCCGAAGAGACCCAGTACTTC. Translation: CASRPPGKPTEPEETQYF.

The chain couples TRBV7-3 to TRBJ1-1; D is unclear. Deletions cut 5 bases from V and 0 bases from J, with 10 bases between. CDR3 length equals 14 residues. Germline V gene data show CDR1 as SGHTA and CDR2 as FQGTGA. The DNA for the CDR3 is TGTGCCAGCAGCCAACTAACTATGAACACTGAAGCTTTCTTT. This gives the protein CASSQLTMNTEAFF.

The chain uses TRBV5-1 and TRBJ1-2, with a weak D call TRBD1 (6 bases). Trimming cost V 4 bases and J 4 bases, with 11 bases left between them. Germline V gene lookup returns CDR1 SGHRS and CDR2 YFSETQ. There are 13 residues in the CDR3. DNA of the CDR3: TGCGCCAGCAGCGCCGGACAGACCTATGGCTACACCTTC. Its protein is CASSAGQTYGYTF. The variable domain in full, completed from reference TRBV5-1 and TRBJ1-2, reads KAGVTQTPRYLIKTRGQQVTLSCSPISGHRSVSWYQQTPGQGLQFLFEYFSETQRNKGNFPGRFSGRQFSNSRSEMNVSTLELGDSALYLCASSAGQTYGYTFGSGTRLTVV.

The chain is built from TRBV30 and TRBJ1-2, with D unclear. This CDR3 comprises 15 residues. V was shortened by 1 base and J by 5 bases, with 17 bases between the two germline ends. Germline V CDR1 and CDR2: GTSNPN, SVGIG (reference sequence). CDR3 coding DNA: TGTGCCTGGAGTGGGTATCCTTTAAGTGGGTATGGCTACACCTTC. Translating it yields CAWSGYPLSGYGYTF.

In regard to this clone: The sample holds other DNA sequences that translate to the same CDR3. The CDR3 protein is CASSLTGESTDTQYF. The CDR3 DNA reads TGCGCCAGCAGCTTAACGGGAGAAAGCACAGATACGCAGTATTTT. The J gene is TRBJ2-3, the V gene TRBV5-1; weak D call: TRBD2 (6 bases). V was shortened by 2 bases and J by 0 bases, with 10 bases between the two germline ends. Germline V gene data show CDR1 as SGHRS and CDR2 as YFSETQ. The CDR3 extends over 15 amino acids.

The chain links TRBV11-3 to TRBJ2-7, with D possibly TRBD2 on 6 matching bases. Germline CDR1 is SGHNT and CDR2 is YENEEA. This CDR3 is built from 14 residues. V was clipped by 5 bases and J by 0 bases, with 11 bases between them. CDR3 in DNA: TGTGCCAGCAGCCCCCGCGGGAACTCCTACGAGCAGTACTTC. It is translated as CASSPRGNSYEQYF.

The chain uses TRBV4-3 and TRBJ1-4; no clear D gene. The germline gives CDR1 LGHNA, CDR2 YSLEER. This CDR3 is built from 15 residues. Between the trimmed V and J ends, which lost 0 bases and 5 bases, there was a span of 10 bases. The CDR3 region is CASSQESAPNEKLFF. For the CDR3, the DNA is TGCGCCAGCAGCCAAGAATCGGCCCCAAATGAAAAACTGTTTTTT.

V and J are TRBV7-2 and TRBJ1-1; D remains ambiguous. CDR1 and CDR2 (germline): SGHTA, FQGNSA. Trimming took off 3 bases at V and 1 base at J, with 6 bases between the two ends. The CDR3 is made up of 13 amino acids. CDR3: CASSFQQNTEAFF. The CDR3 DNA sequence: TGTGCCAGCAGCTTCCAACAGAACACTGAAGCTTTCTTT. Full variable domain (rest looked up from reference TRBV7-2 and TRBJ1-1): GAGVSQSPSNKVTEKGKDVELRCDPISGHTALYWYRQSLGQGLEFLIYFQGNSAPDKSGLPSDRFSAERTGGSVSTLTIQRTQQEDSAVYLCASSFQQNTEAFFGQGTRLTVV.